This T cell receptor (beta chain) was captured by sequencing in a study of human T cells and chemical hapten exposure. Overall study: Patch tests put 0.01% DPC on the upper back, and the results were checked at 6 days.

V was trimmed by 1 base and J by 4 bases, leaving 8 bases between them. Germline-derived CDR1 and CDR2 are MNHNS and SASEGT. The CDR3 spans 14 residues. MiXCR was run by TCRdb on the RACE reads, yielding one entry per CDR3 protein. The table records around 380,000 distinct CDR3 sequences, 4.8% of them present only once. This clonotype was detected many times. Noted time point: patch test 1, 2 weeks after DPC sensitization. Specified treatment: therapeutic diphenylcyclopropenone sensitization with weekly scalp DPC. This rearrangement joins TRBV6-1 to TRBJ1-5; TRBD1 is a possible D gene (5 bases). The sequence was collected from a woman in her fifties or sixties with alopecia areata. Some clones in this sample may be carry-over from other donors' samples. This specimen consisted of whole blood, obtained in connection with sensitization to the hapten diphenylcyclopropenone (DPC). This chain's CDR3 is CASSEVQANQPQHF. The CDR3 bases are TGTGCCAGCAGTGAAGTACAGGCAAATCAGCCCCAGCATTTT.